The present T cell receptor beta chain was sequenced within a study of T cells in Graves' hyperthyroidism and ophthalmopathy. V gave up 4 bases and J gave up 5 bases, with 14 bases separating them. CDR1 and CDR2 (germline): DFQATT, SNEGSKA (reference sequence). The CDR3 spans 13 residues. Study-level results: Median prediction lead before ophthalmopathy onset was 5.5 to 7 months with the model.

On this clonotype itself: Antigen unknown.

The source material, RNA transcripts, was used to amplify TCR beta CDR3 regions. First-round RT-PCR with HTBI primers amplified the TCR CDR3 region. Using its own MiXCR run on the multiplex PCR reads, TCRdb lists one record per CDR3 protein. Of about 46,000 distinct CDR3 sequences in the sample, about half are singletons; the top ten hold under 35%. This chain joins TRBV20-1 and TRBJ1-1; no firm D call. The TCR was taken from a woman between 45 and 65 years old with Graves' hyperthyroidism. Material for sequencing was peripheral blood or thyroid tissue (not recorded which). The CDR3 DNA sequence: TGCAGTGCTAAGGACCTCGGGGAGACTGAAGCTTTCTTT. Translation gives CSAKDLGETEAFF.